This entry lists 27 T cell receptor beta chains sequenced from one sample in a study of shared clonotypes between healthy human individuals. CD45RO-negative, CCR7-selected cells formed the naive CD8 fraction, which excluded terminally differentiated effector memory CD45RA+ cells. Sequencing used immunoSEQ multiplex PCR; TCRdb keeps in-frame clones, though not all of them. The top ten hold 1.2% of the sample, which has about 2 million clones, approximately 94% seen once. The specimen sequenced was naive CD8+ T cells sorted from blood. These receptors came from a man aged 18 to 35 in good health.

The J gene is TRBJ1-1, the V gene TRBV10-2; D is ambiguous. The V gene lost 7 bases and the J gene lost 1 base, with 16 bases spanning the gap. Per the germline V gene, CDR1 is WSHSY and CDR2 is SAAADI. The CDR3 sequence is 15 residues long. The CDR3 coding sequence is TGCGCCAGCACTTGGATCGGCGTAGAGAACACTGAAGCTTTCTTT. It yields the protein CASTWIGVENTEAFF.

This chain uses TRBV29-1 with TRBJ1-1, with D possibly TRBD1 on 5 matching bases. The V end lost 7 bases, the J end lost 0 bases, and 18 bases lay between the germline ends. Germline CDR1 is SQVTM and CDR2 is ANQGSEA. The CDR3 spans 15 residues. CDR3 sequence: CSATSSPGVNTEAFF. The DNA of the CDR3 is TGCAGCGCTACCTCGAGTCCGGGGGTGAACACTGAAGCTTTCTTT.

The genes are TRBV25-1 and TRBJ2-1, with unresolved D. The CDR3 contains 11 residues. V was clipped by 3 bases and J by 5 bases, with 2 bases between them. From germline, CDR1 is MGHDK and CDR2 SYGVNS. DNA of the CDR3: TGTGCCAGCAGTGAGGACAATGAGCAGTTCTTC. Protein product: CASSEDNEQFF.

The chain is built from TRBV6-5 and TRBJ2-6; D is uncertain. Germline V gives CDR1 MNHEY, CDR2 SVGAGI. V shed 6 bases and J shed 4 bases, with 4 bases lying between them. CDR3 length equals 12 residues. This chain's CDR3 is CASRGGANVLTF. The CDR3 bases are TGTGCCAGCAGGGGCGGGGCCAACGTCCTGACTTTC.

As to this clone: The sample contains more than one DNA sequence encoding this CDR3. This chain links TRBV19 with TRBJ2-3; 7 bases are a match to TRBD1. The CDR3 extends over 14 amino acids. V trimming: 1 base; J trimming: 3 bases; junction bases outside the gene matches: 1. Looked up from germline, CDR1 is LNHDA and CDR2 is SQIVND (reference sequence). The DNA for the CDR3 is TGTGCCAGTAGTATAGCAGGGGGAACAGATACGCAGTATTTT. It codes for CASSIAGGTDTQYF.

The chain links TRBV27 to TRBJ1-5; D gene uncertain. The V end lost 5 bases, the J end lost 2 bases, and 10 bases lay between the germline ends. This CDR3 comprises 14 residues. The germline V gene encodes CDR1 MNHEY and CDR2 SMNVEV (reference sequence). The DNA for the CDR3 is TGTGCCAGCAGTATGGACGGACGCAATCAGCCCCAGCATTTT. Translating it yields CASSMDGRNQPQHF.

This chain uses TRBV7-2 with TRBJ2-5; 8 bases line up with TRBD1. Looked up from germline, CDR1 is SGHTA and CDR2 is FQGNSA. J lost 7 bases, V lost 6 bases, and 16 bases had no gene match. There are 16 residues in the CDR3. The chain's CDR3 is CASRAPDSGQGGTQYF. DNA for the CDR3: TGTGCCAGCAGAGCCCCCGATTCAGGACAGGGAGGGACCCAGTACTTC.

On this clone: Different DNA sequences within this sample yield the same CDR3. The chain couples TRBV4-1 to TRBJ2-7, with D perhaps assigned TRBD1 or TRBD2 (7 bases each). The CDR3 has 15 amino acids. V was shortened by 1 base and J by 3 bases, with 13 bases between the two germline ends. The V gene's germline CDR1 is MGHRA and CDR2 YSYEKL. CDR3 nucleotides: TGCGCCAGCAGCCAAGGACAGGGAGGGTACTACGAGCAGTACTTC. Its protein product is CASSQGQGGYYEQYF.

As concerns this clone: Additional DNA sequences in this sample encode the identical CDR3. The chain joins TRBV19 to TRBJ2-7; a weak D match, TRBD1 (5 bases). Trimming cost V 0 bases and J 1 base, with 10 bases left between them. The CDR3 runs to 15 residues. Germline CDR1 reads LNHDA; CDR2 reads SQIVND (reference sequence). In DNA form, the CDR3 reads TGTGCCAGTAGTATAGATACAGGTGGGTCCTACGAGCAGTACTTC. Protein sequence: CASSIDTGGSYEQYF.

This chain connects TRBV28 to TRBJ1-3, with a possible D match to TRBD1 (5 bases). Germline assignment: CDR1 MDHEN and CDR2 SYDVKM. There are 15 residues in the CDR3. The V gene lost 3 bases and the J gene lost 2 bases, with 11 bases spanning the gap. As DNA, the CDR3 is TGTGCCAGCAGTTTCGCGGGGGGACCTGGAAACACCATATATTTT. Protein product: CASSFAGGPGNTIYF.

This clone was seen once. The CDR3 bases are TGCGCCAGCAGCTTGTCCCAGGGGATGGAAGAGACCCAGTACTTC. Protein sequence: CASSLSQGMEETQYF. The V gene is TRBV5-1, the J gene TRBJ2-5, with a weak D call TRBD1 (6 bases). The CDR3 covers 15 residues. Looked up from germline, CDR1 is SGHRS and CDR2 is YFSETQ. Trimming shortened V by 1 base and J by 3 bases, and 13 bases separated the two germline ends.

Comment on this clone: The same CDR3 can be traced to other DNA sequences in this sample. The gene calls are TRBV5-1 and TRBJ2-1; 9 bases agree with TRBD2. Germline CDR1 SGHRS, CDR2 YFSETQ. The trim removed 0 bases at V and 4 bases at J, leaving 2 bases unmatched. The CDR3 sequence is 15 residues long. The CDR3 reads CASSLGLAGYNEQFF. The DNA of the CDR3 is TGCGCCAGCAGCTTGGGCCTAGCGGGATACAATGAGCAGTTCTTC. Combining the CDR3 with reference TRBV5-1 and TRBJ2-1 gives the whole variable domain KAGVTQTPRYLIKTRGQQVTLSCSPISGHRSVSWYQQTPGQGLQFLFEYFSETQRNKGNFPGRFSGRQFSNSRSEMNVSTLELGDSALYLCASSLGLAGYNEQFFGPGTRLTVL.

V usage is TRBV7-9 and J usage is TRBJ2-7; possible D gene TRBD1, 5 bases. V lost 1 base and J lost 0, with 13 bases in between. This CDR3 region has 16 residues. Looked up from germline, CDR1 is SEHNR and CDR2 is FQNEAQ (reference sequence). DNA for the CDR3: TGTGCCAGCAGCTTAGAGTCGGTGACAGCCTCCTACGAGCAGTACTTC. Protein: CASSLESVTASYEQYF. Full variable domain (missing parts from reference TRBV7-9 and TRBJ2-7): DTGVSQNPRHKITKRGQNVTFRCDPISEHNRLYWYRQTLGQGPEFLTYFQNEAQLEKSRLLSDRFSAERPKGSFSTLEIQRTEQGDSAMYLCASSLESVTASYEQYFGPGTRLTVT.

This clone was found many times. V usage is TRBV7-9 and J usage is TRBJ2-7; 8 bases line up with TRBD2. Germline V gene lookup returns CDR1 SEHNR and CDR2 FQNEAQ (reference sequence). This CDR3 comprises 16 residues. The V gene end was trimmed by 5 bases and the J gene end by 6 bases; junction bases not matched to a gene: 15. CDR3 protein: CASSPNQMTSEGEQYF. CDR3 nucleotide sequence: TGTGCCAGCAGCCCGAACCAAATGACTAGCGAAGGCGAGCAGTACTTC.

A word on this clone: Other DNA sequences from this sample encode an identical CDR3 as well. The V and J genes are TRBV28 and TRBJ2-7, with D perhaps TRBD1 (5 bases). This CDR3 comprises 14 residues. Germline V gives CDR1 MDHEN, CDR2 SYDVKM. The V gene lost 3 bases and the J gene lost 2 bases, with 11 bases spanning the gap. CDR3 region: CASSFLGATYEQYF. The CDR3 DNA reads TGTGCCAGCAGTTTTCTAGGGGCTACCTACGAGCAGTACTTC.

CDR3 in DNA: TGTGCCAGCAGCTCGTCGACAGAGCCTAGCAATCAGCCCCAGCATTTT. Its translation is CASSSSTEPSNQPQHF. This chain links TRBV7-6 with TRBJ1-5; a possible D gene is TRBD1 (5 bases). The CDR3 extends over 16 amino acids. The V gene's germline CDR1 is SGHVS and CDR2 FNYEAQ. V dropped 4 bases and J dropped 0 bases, with 13 bases sitting between them.

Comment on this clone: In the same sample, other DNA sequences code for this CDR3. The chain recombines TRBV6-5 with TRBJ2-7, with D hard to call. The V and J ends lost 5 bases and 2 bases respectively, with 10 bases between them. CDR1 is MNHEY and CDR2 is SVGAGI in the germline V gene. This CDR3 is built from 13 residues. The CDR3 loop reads CASSISETYEQYF. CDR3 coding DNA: TGTGCCAGCAGTATATCGGAGACCTACGAGCAGTACTTC.

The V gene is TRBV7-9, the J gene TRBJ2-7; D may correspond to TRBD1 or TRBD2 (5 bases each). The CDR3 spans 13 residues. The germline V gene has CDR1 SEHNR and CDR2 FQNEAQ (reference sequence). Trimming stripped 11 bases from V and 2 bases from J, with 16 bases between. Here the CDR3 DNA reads TGTGCCGGAGCCGGGACGGATACCTACGAGCAGTACTTC. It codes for CAGAGTDTYEQYF.

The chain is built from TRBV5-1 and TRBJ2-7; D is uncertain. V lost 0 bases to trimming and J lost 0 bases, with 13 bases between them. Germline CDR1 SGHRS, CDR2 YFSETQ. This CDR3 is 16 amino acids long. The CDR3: CASSLADGTPSYEQYF. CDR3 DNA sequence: TGCGCCAGCAGCTTGGCCGACGGAACTCCCTCCTACGAGCAGTACTTC.

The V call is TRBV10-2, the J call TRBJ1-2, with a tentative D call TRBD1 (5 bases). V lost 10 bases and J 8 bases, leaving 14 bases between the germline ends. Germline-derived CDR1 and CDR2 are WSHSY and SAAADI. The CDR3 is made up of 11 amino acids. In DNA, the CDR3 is TGCGCCACCTCTCCAGGGAGGGGCTACACCTTC. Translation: CATSPGRGYTF.

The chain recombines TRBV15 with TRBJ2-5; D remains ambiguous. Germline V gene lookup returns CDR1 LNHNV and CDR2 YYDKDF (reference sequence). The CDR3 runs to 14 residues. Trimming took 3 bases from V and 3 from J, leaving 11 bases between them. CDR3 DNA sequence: TGTGCCACCAGCAGGACTGATAAAGAAGAGACCCAGTACTTC. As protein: CATSRTDKEETQYF.

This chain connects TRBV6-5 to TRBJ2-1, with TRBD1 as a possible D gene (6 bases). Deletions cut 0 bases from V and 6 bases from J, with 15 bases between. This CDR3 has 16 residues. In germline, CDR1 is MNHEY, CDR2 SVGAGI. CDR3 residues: CASSYSASGASNEQFF. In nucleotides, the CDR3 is TGTGCCAGCAGTTACTCGGCGTCAGGGGCCAGCAATGAGCAGTTCTTC.

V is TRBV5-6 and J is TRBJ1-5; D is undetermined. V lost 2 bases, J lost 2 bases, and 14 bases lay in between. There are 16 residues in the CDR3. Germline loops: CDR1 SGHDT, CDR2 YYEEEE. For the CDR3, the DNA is TGTGCCAGCAGCTTACTGGGGAATATAGGCAATCAGCCCCAGCATTTT. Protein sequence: CASSLLGNIGNQPQHF. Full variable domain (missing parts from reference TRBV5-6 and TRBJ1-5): DAGVTQSPTHLIKTRGQQVTLRCSPKSGHDTVSWYQQALGQGPQFIFQYYEEEERQRGNFPDRFSGHQFPNYSSELNVNALLLGDSALYLCASSLLGNIGNQPQHFGDGTRLSIL.

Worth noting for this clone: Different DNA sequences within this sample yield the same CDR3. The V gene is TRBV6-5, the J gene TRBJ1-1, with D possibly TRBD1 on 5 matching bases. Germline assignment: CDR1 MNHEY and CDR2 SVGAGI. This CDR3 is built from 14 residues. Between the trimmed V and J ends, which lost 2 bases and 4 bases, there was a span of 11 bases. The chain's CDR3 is CASSYGQGGTEAFF. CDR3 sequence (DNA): TGTGCCAGCAGTTACGGGCAGGGAGGCACTGAAGCTTTCTTT.

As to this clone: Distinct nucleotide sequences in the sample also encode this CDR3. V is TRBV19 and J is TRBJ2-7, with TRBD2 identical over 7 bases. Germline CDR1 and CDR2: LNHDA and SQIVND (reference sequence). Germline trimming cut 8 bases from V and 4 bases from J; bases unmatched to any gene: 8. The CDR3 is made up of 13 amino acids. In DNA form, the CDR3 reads TGTGCCAGTTCGCCGGGACTACCGTACGAGCAGTACTTC. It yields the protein CASSPGLPYEQYF.

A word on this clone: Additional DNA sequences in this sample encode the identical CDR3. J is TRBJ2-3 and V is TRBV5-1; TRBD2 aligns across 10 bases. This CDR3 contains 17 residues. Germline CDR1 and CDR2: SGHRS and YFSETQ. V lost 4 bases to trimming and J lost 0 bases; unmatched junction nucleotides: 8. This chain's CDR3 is CASSPRTSGASTDTQYF. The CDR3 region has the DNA TGCGCCAGCAGCCCTCGGACTAGCGGTGCTAGCACAGATACGCAGTATTTT.

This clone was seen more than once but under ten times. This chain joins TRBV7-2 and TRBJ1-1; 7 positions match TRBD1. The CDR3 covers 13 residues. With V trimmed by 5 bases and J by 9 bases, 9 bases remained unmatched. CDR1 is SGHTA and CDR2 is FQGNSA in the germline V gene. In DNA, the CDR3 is TGTGCCAGCAGCCCTACAGGGGTTCCTAAAGCTTTCTTT. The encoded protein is CASSPTGVPKAFF.